This T cell receptor (beta chain) originates from a study of a mutant IDH1 vaccine in newly diagnosed glioma. Study-level background: V12 occurred at week 35 and V13 at week 47. Findings of the study overall: Changes in the top peripheral T cell clonotypes seemingly had no bearing on pseudoprogression.

This clone was recorded once. What it recognizes is unknown. Measured with immunoSEQ multiplex PCR; TCRdb has only the in-frame clones, and not every one. Among approximately 61,000 clones listed, approximately 80% were seen once. The CDR3 is 15 residues long. V lost 5 bases to trimming and J lost 1 base; unmatched junction nucleotides: 6. From germline, CDR1 is KGHSH and CDR2 LQKENI. Regarding time point: week 35, safety follow-up. Vaccination comprised doses that each held 300 ug of mutant IDH1 20-mer peptide, plus topical imiquimod. This receptor was taken from a man aged 40-50 years with glioma. Sample: PBMCs, taken from a glioma patient whose treatment included an IDH1 peptide vaccine. The chain links TRBV18 to TRBJ2-3; TRBD2 matches at 7 bases. CDR3 nucleotide sequence: TGTGCCAGCTCATCTACCCGGGGGGGCACAGATACGCAGTATTTT. Its translation is CASSSTRGGTDTQYF.